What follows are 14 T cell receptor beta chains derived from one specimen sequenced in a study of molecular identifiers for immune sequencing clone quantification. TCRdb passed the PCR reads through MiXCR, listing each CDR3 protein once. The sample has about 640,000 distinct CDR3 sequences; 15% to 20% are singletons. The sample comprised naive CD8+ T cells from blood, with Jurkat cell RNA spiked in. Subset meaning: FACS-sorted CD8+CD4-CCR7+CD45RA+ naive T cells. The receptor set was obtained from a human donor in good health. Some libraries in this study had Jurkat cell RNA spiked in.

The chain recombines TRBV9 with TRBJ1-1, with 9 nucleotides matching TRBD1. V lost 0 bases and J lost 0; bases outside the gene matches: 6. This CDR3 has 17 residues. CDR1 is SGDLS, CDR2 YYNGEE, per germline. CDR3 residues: CASSVEGDRELNTEAFF. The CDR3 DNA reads TGTGCCAGCAGCGTAGAAGGGGACAGGGAATTGAACACTGAAGCTTTCTTT.

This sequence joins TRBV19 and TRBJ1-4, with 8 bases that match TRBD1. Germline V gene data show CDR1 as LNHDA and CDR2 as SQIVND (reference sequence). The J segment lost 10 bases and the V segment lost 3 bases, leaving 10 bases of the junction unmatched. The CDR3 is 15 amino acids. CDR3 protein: CASSIGSRGLAKLFF. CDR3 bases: TGTGCCAGTAGTATCGGGTCCAGGGGGCTAGCAAAACTGTTTTTT.

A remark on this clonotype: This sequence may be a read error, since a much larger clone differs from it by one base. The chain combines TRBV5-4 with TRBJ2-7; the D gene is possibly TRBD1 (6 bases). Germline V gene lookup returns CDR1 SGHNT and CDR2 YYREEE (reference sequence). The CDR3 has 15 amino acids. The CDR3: CARSLARGASYEQYF. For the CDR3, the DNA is TGTGCCAGAAGCTTGGCCAGGGGCGCCTCCTACGAGCAGTACTTC.

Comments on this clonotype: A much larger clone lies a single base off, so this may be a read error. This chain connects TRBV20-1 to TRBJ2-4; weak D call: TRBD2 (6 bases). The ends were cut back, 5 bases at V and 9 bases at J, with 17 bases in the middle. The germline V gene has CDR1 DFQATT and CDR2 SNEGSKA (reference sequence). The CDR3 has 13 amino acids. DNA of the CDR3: TGCAGTGCTCGGGAGTCCGAAAGAAGCATTCAGTACTTC. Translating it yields CSARESERSIQYF.

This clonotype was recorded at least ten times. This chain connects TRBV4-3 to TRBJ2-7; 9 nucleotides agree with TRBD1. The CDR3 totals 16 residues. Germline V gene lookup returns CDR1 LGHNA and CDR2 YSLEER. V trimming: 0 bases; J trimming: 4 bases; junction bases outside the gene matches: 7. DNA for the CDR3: TGCGCCAGCAGCCAAGATATGGGACAGGGAGTATACGAGCAGTACTTC. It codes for CASSQDMGQGVYEQYF.

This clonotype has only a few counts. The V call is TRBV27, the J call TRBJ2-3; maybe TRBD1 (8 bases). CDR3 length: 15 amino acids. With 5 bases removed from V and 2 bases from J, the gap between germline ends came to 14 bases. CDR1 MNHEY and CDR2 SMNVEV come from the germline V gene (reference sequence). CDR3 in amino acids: CASSNRGGDTDTQYF. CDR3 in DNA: TGTGCCAGCAGTAACAGGGGGGGCGACACAGATACGCAGTATTTT.

This chain's CDR3 is CASSSPRQGLSLLYEQYF. CDR3 sequence (DNA): TGTGCCAGCAGTTCTCCAAGACAGGGGTTATCGCTCCTGTACGAGCAGTACTTC. J is TRBJ2-7 and V is TRBV28; 8 nucleotides agree with TRBD1. Germline V gene data show CDR1 as MDHEN and CDR2 as SYDVKM. The ends lost 4 bases at V and 4 bases at J; junction bases unmatched: 18. This CDR3 contains 18 residues.

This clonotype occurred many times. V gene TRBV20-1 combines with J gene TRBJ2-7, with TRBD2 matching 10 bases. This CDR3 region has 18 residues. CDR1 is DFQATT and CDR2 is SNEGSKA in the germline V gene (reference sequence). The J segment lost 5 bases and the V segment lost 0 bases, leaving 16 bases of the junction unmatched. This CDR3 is CSARDGATSGFSPHEQYF. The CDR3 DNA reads TGCAGTGCTAGAGATGGCGCGACTAGCGGGTTTAGCCCCCACGAGCAGTACTTC.

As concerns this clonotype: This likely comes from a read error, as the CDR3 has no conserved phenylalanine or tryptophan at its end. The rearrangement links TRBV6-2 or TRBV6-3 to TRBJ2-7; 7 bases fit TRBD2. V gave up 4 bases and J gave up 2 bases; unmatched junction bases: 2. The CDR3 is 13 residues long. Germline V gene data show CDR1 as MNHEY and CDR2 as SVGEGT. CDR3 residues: CASSSAGPYEQYL. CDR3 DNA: TGTGCCAGCAGTTCAGCGGGGCCCTACGAGCAGTACCTC.

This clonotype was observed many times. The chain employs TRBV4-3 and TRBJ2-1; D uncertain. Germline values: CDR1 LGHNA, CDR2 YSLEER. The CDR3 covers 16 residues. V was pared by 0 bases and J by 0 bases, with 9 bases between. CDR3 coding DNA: TGCGCCAGCAGCCAAGATGGCAGGACCTCCTACAATGAGCAGTTCTTC. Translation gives CASSQDGRTSYNEQFF.

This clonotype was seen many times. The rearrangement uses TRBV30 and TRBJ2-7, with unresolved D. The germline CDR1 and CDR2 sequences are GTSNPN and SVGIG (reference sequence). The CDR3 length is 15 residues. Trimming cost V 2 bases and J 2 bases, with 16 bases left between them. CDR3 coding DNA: TGTGCCTGGAGTCTCGGACCCACCGGCCCCTACGAGCAGTACTTC. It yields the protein CAWSLGPTGPYEQYF.

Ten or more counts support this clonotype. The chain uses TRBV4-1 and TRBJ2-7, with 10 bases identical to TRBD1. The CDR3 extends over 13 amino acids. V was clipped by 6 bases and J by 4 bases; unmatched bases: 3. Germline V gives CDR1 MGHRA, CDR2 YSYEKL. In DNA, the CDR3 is TGCGCCAGCAGACTGGACAGGGGGTACGAGCAGTACTTC. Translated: CASRLDRGYEQYF.

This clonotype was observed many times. CDR3 sequence (DNA): TGTGCCACCAGCAGAGAGAAGCGGACGAACACCGGGGAGCTGTTTTTT. Encoded protein: CATSREKRTNTGELFF. The chain is built from TRBV15 and TRBJ2-2; TRBD2 might be the D (5 bases). V was trimmed by 0 bases and J by 0 bases, leaving 8 bases between them. Germline CDR1 LNHNV, CDR2 YYDKDF (reference sequence). The CDR3 sequence is 16 residues long.

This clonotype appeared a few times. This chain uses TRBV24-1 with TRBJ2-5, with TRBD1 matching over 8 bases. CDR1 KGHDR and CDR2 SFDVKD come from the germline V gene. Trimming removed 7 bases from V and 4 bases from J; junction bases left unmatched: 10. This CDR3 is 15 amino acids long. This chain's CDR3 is CATSQGAGSAETQYF. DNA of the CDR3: TGTGCCACCAGCCAGGGGGCAGGGTCGGCAGAGACCCAGTACTTC.